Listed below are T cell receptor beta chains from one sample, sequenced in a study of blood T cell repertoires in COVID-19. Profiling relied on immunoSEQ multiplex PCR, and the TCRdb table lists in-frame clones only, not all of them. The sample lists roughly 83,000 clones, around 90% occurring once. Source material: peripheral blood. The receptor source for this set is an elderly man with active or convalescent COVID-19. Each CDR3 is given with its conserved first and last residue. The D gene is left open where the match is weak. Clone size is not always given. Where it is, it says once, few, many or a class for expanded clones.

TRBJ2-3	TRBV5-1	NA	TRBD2	CASSSSPSGLAGGDTQYF	TGCGCCAGCAGCTCATCTCCTTCTGGACTAGCGGGAGGAGATACGCAGTATTTT
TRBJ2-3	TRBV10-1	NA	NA	CASSEGVSTDTQYF	TGCGCCAGCAGTGAAGGGGTCAGCACAGATACGCAGTATTTT
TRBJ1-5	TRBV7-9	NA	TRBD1	CASSFSGQGNQPQHF	TGTGCCAGCAGCTTTTCGGGACAGGGGAATCAGCCCCAGCATTTT
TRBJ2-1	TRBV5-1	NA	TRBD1	CASSPRQGDNTEQFF	TGCGCCAGCAGCCCCCGACAGGGAGATAATACTGAGCAGTTCTTC
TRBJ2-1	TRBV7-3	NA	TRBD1	CASSQLPGQAYNEQFF	TGTGCCAGCAGCCAACTCCCGGGACAGGCCTACAATGAGCAGTTCTTC
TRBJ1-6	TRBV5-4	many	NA	CASSLQGTGSPLHF	TGTGCCAGCAGCTTGCAGGGGACCGGTTCACCCCTCCACTTT
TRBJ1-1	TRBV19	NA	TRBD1	CASTLRGGENTEAFF	TGTGCCAGTACCTTGAGAGGGGGCGAGAACACTGAAGCTTTCTTT
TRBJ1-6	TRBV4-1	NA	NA	CASSLGEIGGNSPLHF	TGCGCCAGCAGCCTCGGCGAAATAGGGGGTAATTCACCCCTCCACTTT
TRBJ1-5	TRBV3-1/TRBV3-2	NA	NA	CASSPDSYQPQHF	TGTGCCAGCAGCCCCGACAGCTATCAGCCCCAGCATTTT
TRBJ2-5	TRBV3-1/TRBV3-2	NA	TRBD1	CASSLYSYRTGRTVETQYF	TGTGCCAGCAGCCTATACTCCTATCGGACAGGGCGTACGGTAGAGACCCAGTACTTC
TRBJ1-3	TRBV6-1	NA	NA	CASSEQGTGNTIYF	TGTGCCAGCAGTGAACAGGGGACTGGAAACACCATATATTTT
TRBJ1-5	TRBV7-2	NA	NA	CASSLGAGASSNQPQHF	TGTGCCAGCAGCTTAGGGGCGGGGGCATCTAGCAATCAGCCCCAGCATTTT
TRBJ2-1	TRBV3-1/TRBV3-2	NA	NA	CASSPDRDLLNNEQFF	TGTGCCAGCAGCCCGGACCGGGACTTATTGAACAATGAGCAGTTCTTC
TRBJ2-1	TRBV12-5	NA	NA	CASCAGSRDCNEQFF	TGTGCTAGTTGTGCGGGCTCGCGGGATTGCAATGAGCAGTTCTTC
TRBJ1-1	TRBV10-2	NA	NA	CASERFLGTEAFF	TGCGCCAGCGAGCGATTCCTTGGGACTGAAGCTTTCTTT
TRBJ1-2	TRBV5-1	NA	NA	CASSLGIQDYGYTF	TGCGCCAGCAGCTTGGGGATTCAGGACTATGGCTACACCTTC
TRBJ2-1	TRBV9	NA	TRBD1	CASSVTDRGPFF	TGTGCCAGCAGCGTAACAGACAGGGGGCCGTTCTTC
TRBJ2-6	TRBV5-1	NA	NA	CASSYTVPGANVLTF	TGCGCCAGCAGCTACACAGTTCCTGGGGCCAACGTCCTGACTTTC
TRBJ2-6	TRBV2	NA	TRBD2	CASREREVSGANVLTF	TGTGCCAGTCGGGAGCGGGAAGTCTCTGGGGCCAACGTCCTGACTTTC
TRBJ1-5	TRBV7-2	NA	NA	CASSHPPGTGQPQHF	TGTGCCAGCAGCCACCCCCCTGGTACCGGTCAGCCCCAGCATTTT
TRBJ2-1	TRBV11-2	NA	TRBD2	CASSSSPTSGSSYNEQFF	TGTGCCAGCAGCTCCTCCCCGACTAGCGGCAGCTCCTACAATGAGCAGTTCTTC
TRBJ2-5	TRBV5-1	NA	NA	CASSFNQETQYF	TGCGCCAGCAGCTTCAACCAAGAGACCCAGTACTTC
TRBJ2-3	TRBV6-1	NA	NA	CASSEAGEGRLDTDTQYF	TGTGCCAGCAGCGAAGCAGGAGAGGGCAGGCTCGACACAGATACGCAGTATTTT
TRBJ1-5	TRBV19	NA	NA	CASSAGQRGNQPQHF	TGTGCCAGTAGTGCTGGACAGAGAGGCAATCAGCCCCAGCATTTT
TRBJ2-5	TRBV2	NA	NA	CASTPAEAPRETQYF	TGTGCCAGCACCCCCGCGGAGGCCCCAAGGGAGACCCAGTACTTC
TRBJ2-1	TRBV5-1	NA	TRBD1	CASSPTGTGVPEQFF	TGCGCCAGCAGTCCAACCGGGACAGGGGTTCCTGAGCAGTTCTTC
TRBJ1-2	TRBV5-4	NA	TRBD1	CASSMTGTNYGYTF	TGTGCCAGCAGCATGACAGGGACTAACTATGGCTACACCTTC
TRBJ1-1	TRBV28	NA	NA	CASSFEENTEAFF	TGTGCCAGCAGTTTTGAGGAGAACACTGAAGCTTTCTTT
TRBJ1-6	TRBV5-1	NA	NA	CASSLGSGAGDSPLHF	TGCGCCAGCAGCTTGGGGTCGGGAGCTGGAGACTCACCCCTCCACTTT
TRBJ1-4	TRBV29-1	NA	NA	CSVQASNEKLFF	TGCAGCGTGCAGGCGAGTAATGAAAAACTGTTTTTT
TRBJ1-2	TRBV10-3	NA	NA	CATSPGANYGYTF	TGTGCCACTTCCCCGGGGGCTAACTATGGCTACACCTTC
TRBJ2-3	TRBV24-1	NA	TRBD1	CATSWTGNQDTQYF	TGTGCCACCAGCTGGACAGGGAATCAAGATACGCAGTATTTT
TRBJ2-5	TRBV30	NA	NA	CAWSQGLGETQYF	TGTGCCTGGAGTCAGGGGCTGGGAGAGACCCAGTACTTC
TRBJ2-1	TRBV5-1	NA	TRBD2	CASSKKLAGGSYNEQFF	TGCGCCAGCAGCAAAAAACTAGCGGGAGGGTCCTACAATGAGCAGTTCTTC
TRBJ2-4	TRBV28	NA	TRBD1	CASSPLTGSSAKNIQYF	TGTGCCAGCAGTCCTCTGACAGGGTCGTCGGCCAAAAACATTCAGTACTTC
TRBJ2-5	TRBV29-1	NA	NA	CSVVAGDGLRETQYF	TGCAGCGTTGTCGCAGGGGATGGGCTCAGAGAGACCCAGTACTTC
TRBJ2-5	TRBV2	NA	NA	CASSERPGEETQYF	TGTGCCAGCAGTGAAAGGCCAGGGGAAGAGACCCAGTACTTC
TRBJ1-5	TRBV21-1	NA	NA	CASSKGQGNQPQHF	TGTGCCAGCAGCAAAGGACAGGGCAATCAGCCCCAGCATTTT
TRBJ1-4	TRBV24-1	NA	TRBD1	CATSDPNRGSNEKLFF	TGTGCCACCAGTGACCCAAACAGGGGCTCTAATGAAAAACTGTTTTTT
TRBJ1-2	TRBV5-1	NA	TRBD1	CASSTSGTDNYGYTF	TGCGCCAGCAGCACATCCGGGACAGATAACTATGGCTACACCTTC
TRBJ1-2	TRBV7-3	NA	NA	CASSLGSGGGYGYTF	TGTGCCAGCAGCTTAGGTAGTGGGGGAGGCTATGGCTACACCTTC
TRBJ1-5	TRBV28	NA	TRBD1	CASRPGGRNQPQHF	TGTGCCAGCAGGCCAGGGGGCAGGAATCAGCCCCAGCATTTT
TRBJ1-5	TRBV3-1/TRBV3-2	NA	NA	CASSQTAGAGSQPQHF	TGTGCCAGCAGCCAAACGGCAGGGGCAGGGAGTCAGCCCCAGCATTTT
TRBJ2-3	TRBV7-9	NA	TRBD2	CASQPGTSGRPNTDTQYF	TGTGCCAGCCAACCCGGGACTAGCGGGAGACCCAACACAGATACGCAGTATTTT
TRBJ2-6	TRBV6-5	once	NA	CASRVQLAGANVLTF	TGTGCCAGCAGGGTTCAATTAGCCGGGGCCAACGTCCTGACTTTC
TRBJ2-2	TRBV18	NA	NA	CASSPQGTQTGELFF	TGTGCCAGCTCACCCCAGGGGACCCAGACCGGGGAGCTGTTTTTT
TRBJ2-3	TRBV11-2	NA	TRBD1	CASSNRVSRDRGIPDTQYF	TGTGCCAGCAGCAACCGGGTAAGTAGAGACAGGGGTATCCCAGATACGCAGTATTTT
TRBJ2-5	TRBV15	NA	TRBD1	CATSPGQIQETQYF	TGTGCCACCAGCCCGGGACAGATCCAAGAGACCCAGTACTTC
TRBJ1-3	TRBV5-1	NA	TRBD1	CASSYGGQGPDSGNTIYF	TGCGCCAGCAGCTACGGGGGACAGGGCCCAGACTCTGGAAACACCATATATTTT
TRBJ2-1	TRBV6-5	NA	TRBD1	CASKPDRGEYAEQFF	TGTGCCAGCAAACCGGACAGGGGGGAATATGCGGAGCAGTTCTTC
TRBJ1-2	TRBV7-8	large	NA	CASSPGDRQNYGYTF	TGTGCCAGCAGCCCCGGAGATAGGCAAAACTATGGCTACACCTTC
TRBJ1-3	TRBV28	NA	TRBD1	CASSLTGVGNTIYF	TGTGCCAGCAGCCTCACAGGGGTTGGAAACACCATATATTTT
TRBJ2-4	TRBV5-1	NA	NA	CASRVGAKNIQYF	TGCGCCAGCAGGGTGGGAGCTAAAAACATTCAGTACTTC
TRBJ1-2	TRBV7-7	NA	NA	CASSPLLQVGGYTF	TGTGCTAGCAGCCCATTGCTCCAGGTCGGTGGCTACACCTTC